This TCR beta chain was sequenced for a study of blood T cell repertoires in COVID-19. Overall study: COVID-19 samples, acute and convalescent, were from the United States, Italy and Spain. PBMCs, B-cell-depleted T cells, or T cells provided the cDNA or gDNA that made up the material.

Methods used by the authors: Reference gene primer amplification gave estimated nucleated cell counts. Sequencing used immunoSEQ multiplex PCR; TCRdb keeps in-frame clones, though not all of them. V and J calls and clone size are given by that table; D and trimming were obtained from the DNA. Among about 120,000 clones listed, approximately 80% were seen once. The sequencing input was peripheral blood. The source of this sequence is a man in his sixties or seventies with acute or convalescent COVID-19.

The CDR3 coding sequence is TGTGCCAGCAGCGGGGACGAGGACAGGGGTGTCTATGGCTACACCTTC. Translating it yields CASSGDEDRGVYGYTF. This chain joins TRBV5-6 and TRBJ1-2, with 9 nucleotides matching TRBD1. CDR1 and CDR2 (germline): SGHDT, YYEEEE. Trimming cost V 4 bases and J 4 bases; bases outside gene matches: 11. The CDR3 contains 16 residues.